The clone carrying this T cell receptor (beta chain) came up many times. The antigen is unknown. This specimen belongs to a study of regulatory T cells in long-lasting Graves disease. Overall study results and limits: The study found TRBV28, TRBJ1-2 and TRBJ2-5 favored in persistent disease.

From germline, CDR1 is SGHRS and CDR2 YFSETQ. The CDR3 consists of 14 residues. Germline trimming cut 4 bases from V and 4 bases from J; bases unmatched to any gene: 6. Arm-PCR of CDR3 regions and iRepertoire HTBI primers were the basis on which TCR beta libraries were built. Using its own MiXCR run on the multiplex PCR reads, TCRdb lists one record per CDR3 protein. The sample lists roughly 380,000 distinct CDR3 sequences; around 15% were seen once. Time point specified: newly diagnosed GD, antithyroid drugs for less than 3 months. The TCR library was prepared using RNA isolated from PBMCs. This sample was also put to use in a study of T cells in Graves' hyperthyroidism and ophthalmopathy.

This TCR came from a middle-aged man with Graves disease. The sequencing used peripheral blood mononuclear cells (PBMCs), collected at new diagnosis, from a patient treated with antithyroid drugs. The J gene is TRBJ1-1, the V gene TRBV5-1; 8 bases are shared with TRBD1. The CDR3 region is CASSDTGGSTEAFF. CDR3 nucleotide sequence: TGCGCCAGCAGCGACACAGGGGGAAGCACTGAAGCTTTCTTT.